The 15 T cell receptor beta chains given below trace back to one sample, sequenced in a study of blood T cells in healthy people across ages. A second PCR of 7 to 11 cycles used a sample-barcoded 5' primer and a J-beta primer mix. MiXCR, run by TCRdb on the 5' RACE reads, gives a single entry per CDR3 protein. The table lists 750,000 to 850,000 distinct CDR3 sequences, roughly 25% of them singletons. The sample also formed part of further work on T cells of mothers and their children.

Sequencing used blood. Source of these receptors: a boy younger than 18 in good health.

This clonotype was seen more than once but under ten times. The chain has TRBV2 and TRBJ2-2; D is perhaps TRBD2 (5 bases). Germline V lookup: CDR1 SNHLY, CDR2 FYNNEI. This CDR3 spans 13 amino acids. Trimming removed 8 bases from V and 8 bases from J, with 15 bases in between. CDR3 sequence (DNA): TGTGCCAGCGGGTTTCTACTAGGAGGGGAGCTGTTTTTT. Translated, it gives CASGFLLGGELFF.

This clonotype showed up just once. The conserved final phenylalanine or tryptophan is absent from the CDR3, which likely points to a read error. The J gene is TRBJ1-1, the V gene TRBV29-1; D might be TRBD1 (6 bases). Germline CDR1 and CDR2: SQVTM and ANQGSEA. Between the trimmed V and J ends, which lost 4 bases and 4 bases, there was a span of 13 bases. This CDR3 has 13 residues. The CDR3 is CSVGGQYATEAFL. CDR3 in DNA: TGCAGCGTTGGAGGACAGTACGCCACTGAAGCTTTCCTT.

This clonotype was counted between two and nine times. The rearrangement uses TRBV4-1 and TRBJ2-5, with D perhaps assigned TRBD1 or TRBD2 (5 bases each). V shed 0 bases and J shed 11 bases, with 19 bases lying between them. This CDR3 spans 15 amino acids. Per germline, CDR1 MGHRA and CDR2 YSYEKL. CDR3 DNA: TGCGCCAGCAGCCAAGAGCAGGGCCCGTATGGGGAGCAGTACTTC. The encoded protein is CASSQEQGPYGEQYF.

The chain employs TRBV7-2 and TRBJ1-2; 7 bases agree with TRBD1. Trimming cost V 2 bases and J 4 bases; bases outside gene matches: 7. CDR1 is SGHTA and CDR2 is FQGNSA in the germline V gene. This CDR3 has 15 residues. CDR3: CASSLRQGGPYGYTF. In DNA form, the CDR3 reads TGTGCCAGCAGCTTAAGGCAAGGGGGCCCCTATGGCTACACCTTC.

The chain employs TRBV12-3 or TRBV12-4 and TRBJ2-7, with D possibly TRBD2 on 5 matching bases. CDR3 length: 14 amino acids. With 3 bases removed from V and 3 bases from J, the gap between germline ends came to 12 bases. The CDR3 region is CASSLSGSFYEQYF. CDR3 nucleotide sequence: TGTGCCAGCAGTTTGAGTGGGAGCTTCTACGAGCAGTACTTC.

This chain uses TRBV28 with TRBJ2-7; the D is unclear. This CDR3 is 12 amino acids long. V lost 6 bases to trimming and J lost 6 bases, with 12 bases between them. Per the germline V gene, CDR1 is MDHEN and CDR2 is SYDVKM. CDR3 residues: CASRLPDAEQYF. As DNA, the CDR3 is TGTGCCAGCAGGCTTCCGGACGCCGAGCAGTACTTC.

As for this clonotype: Since no conserved phenylalanine or tryptophan closes the CDR3, a read error is the likely cause. Because the CDR3's place on the DNA is in doubt, the DNA is left out and the CDR3 is given as listed by TCRdb. CDR3 protein: CATSVGNL. This chain links TRBV24-1 with TRBJ2-5. The CDR3 comprises 8 residues, both ends counted. In germline, CDR1 is KGHDR, CDR2 SFDVKD.

Only a few counts were recorded for this clonotype. The chain combines TRBV7-2 with TRBJ2-7; the D is unclear. The V end was cut by 4 bases, the J end by 0 bases, with 13 bases between. CDR3 length equals 15 residues. Per germline, CDR1 SGHTA and CDR2 FQGNSA. The CDR3 here is CASSWSRKVSYEQYF. In DNA form, the CDR3 reads TGTGCCAGCAGCTGGTCCAGGAAGGTCTCCTACGAGCAGTACTTC.

This clonotype was seen more than once but under ten times. The chain carries TRBV7-2 and TRBJ2-7; 7 bases map to TRBD2. Germline CDR1 SGHTA, CDR2 FQGNSA. The trim removed 6 bases at V and 7 bases at J, leaving 12 bases unmatched. The CDR3 runs 14 residues. The CDR3 DNA reads TGTGCCAGCAGGGGGACTACGTCAGTGGGAGAGCAGTACTTC. It yields the protein CASRGTTSVGEQYF.

This clonotype appeared many times. The V gene is TRBV10-3, the J gene TRBJ2-5, with D perhaps matching TRBD2 (6 bases). V lost 4 bases and J 0 bases, leaving 9 bases between the germline ends. The CDR3 covers 14 residues. Germline V gene lookup returns CDR1 ENHRY and CDR2 SYGVKD. As DNA, the CDR3 is TGTGCCATCAGTGGTAGGGACTACCAAGAGACCCAGTACTTC. It yields the protein CAISGRDYQETQYF.

This chain links TRBV4-1 with TRBJ2-1; 14 nucleotides line up with TRBD2. Germline values: CDR1 MGHRA, CDR2 YSYEKL. The CDR3 has 17 amino acids. Germline trimming cut 4 bases from V and 4 bases from J; bases unmatched to any gene: 6. CDR3 loop: CASSPTSGRGGYNEQFF. The DNA of the CDR3 is TGCGCCAGCAGCCCGACTAGCGGGAGGGGGGGGTACAATGAGCAGTTCTTC.

This sequence joins TRBV6-6 and TRBJ2-1; tentative D call: TRBD1 (6 bases). CDR3 length: 12 amino acids. Trimming took off 10 bases at V and 5 bases at J, with 12 bases between the two ends. The germline gives CDR1 MNHNY, CDR2 SVGAGI (reference sequence). Written as DNA, the CDR3 is TGTGCCACGATGGACAGCAACAATGAGCAGTTCTTC. This codes for CATMDSNNEQFF.

This clonotype was detected a few times. The gene calls are TRBV27 and TRBJ1-1; no definite D call. In germline, CDR1 is MNHEY, CDR2 SMNVEV (reference sequence). The CDR3 extends over 17 amino acids. The V gene lost 6 bases and the J gene lost 1 base, with 21 bases spanning the gap. CDR3 nucleotide sequence: TGTGCCAGCAGAAGACCGGGAGTCCCAGGCCAGAACACTGAAGCTTTCTTT. This translates into CASRRPGVPGQNTEAFF.

This clonotype showed up just a few times. An end of the junction differs from the germline gene, which may be a read error. The chain uses TRBV20-1 and TRBJ2-7, with 8 bases matching TRBD2. Germline V gene data show CDR1 as DFQATT and CDR2 as SNEGSKA (reference sequence). The CDR3 has 13 residues. CDR3 sequence (DNA): TGCAGTGCCGAAGATAGCGGGACCTACGAGCAGCACTTC. As protein: CSAEDSGTYEQHF.

The V and J genes are TRBV7-2 and TRBJ2-7; D remains ambiguous. V was shortened by 8 bases and J by 0 bases, with 17 bases between the two germline ends. CDR1 and CDR2 (germline): SGHTA, FQGNSA. The length of the CDR3 is 15 residues. CDR3 bases: TGTGCCAGCCAACAAAGCGCGGATTACTCCTACGAGCAGTACTTC. It encodes CASQQSADYSYEQYF. The full variable domain, with the rest looked up from reference TRBV7-2 and TRBJ2-7, is GAGVSQSPSNKVTEKGKDVELRCDPISGHTALYWYRQSLGQGLEFLIYFQGNSAPDKSGLPSDRFSAERTGGSVSTLTIQRTQQEDSAVYLCASQQSADYSYEQYFGPGTRLTVT.